This record looks at one T cell receptor beta chain sequence and its context. The sample comes from a study of blood T cell repertoires in COVID-19. This CDR3 has 16 amino acids. Trimming stripped 7 bases from V and 3 bases from J, with 18 bases between. Sequencing was performed with immunoSEQ multiplex PCR; in TCRdb, only in-frame clones are kept and a portion is missing. The sample comprises roughly 7,500 clones, 70% to 85% of which are singletons, and about 30% rests with the top ten. Sequenced material: peripheral blood. The clonotype comes from a human donor in a cohort sampled during active COVID-19. V gene TRBV23-1 combines with J gene TRBJ2-2; D perhaps matches TRBD1 (5 bases). TRBV23-1 is given ORF status, its function remaining uncertain. CDR3 in amino acids: CASTPKGSDYTGELFF. CDR3 nucleotide sequence: TGCGCCAGCACCCCAAAGGGGTCCGACTACACCGGGGAGCTGTTTTTT.